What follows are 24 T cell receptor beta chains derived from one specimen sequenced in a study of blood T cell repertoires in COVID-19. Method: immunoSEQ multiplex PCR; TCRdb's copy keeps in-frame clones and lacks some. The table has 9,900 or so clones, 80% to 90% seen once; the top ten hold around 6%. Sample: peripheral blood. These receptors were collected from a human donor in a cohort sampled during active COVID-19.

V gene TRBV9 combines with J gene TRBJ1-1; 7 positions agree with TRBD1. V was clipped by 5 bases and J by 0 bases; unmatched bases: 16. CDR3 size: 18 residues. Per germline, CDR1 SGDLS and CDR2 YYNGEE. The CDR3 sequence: CASRPRDSIDYMNTEAFF. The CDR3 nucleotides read TGTGCCAGCAGACCTAGGGACAGCATCGATTACATGAACACTGAAGCTTTCTTT.

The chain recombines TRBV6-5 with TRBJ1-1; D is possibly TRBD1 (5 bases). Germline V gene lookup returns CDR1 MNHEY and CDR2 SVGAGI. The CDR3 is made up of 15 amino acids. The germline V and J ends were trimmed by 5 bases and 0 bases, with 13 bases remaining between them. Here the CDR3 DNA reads TGTGCCAGCAGTACCCAGGGTCGGGTGAACACTGAAGCTTTCTTT. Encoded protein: CASSTQGRVNTEAFF.

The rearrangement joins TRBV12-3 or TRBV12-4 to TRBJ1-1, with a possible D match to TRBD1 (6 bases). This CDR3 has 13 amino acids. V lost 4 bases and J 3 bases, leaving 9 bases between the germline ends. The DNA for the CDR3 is TGTGCCAGCAGTTACAGGGCGGACACTGAAGCTTTCTTT. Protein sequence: CASSYRADTEAFF.

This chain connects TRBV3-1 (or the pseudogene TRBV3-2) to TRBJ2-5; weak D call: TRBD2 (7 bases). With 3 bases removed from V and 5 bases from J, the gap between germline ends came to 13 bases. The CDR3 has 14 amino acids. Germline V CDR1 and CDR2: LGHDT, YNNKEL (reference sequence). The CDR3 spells CASSHTQGGETQYF. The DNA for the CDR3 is TGTGCCAGCAGCCACACACAGGGAGGGGAGACCCAGTACTTC.

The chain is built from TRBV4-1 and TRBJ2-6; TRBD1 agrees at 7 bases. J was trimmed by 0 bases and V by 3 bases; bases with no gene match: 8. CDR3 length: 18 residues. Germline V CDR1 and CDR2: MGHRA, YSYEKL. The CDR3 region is CASSQAGTAYSGANVLTF. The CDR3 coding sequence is TGCGCCAGCAGCCAGGCCGGGACAGCTTACTCTGGGGCCAACGTCCTGACTTTC.

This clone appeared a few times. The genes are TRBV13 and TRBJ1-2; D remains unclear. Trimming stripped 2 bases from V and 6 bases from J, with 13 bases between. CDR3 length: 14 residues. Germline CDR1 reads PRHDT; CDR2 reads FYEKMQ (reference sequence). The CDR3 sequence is CASSLSGRWDGYTF. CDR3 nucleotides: TGTGCCAGCAGCTTATCGGGGAGGTGGGATGGCTACACCTTC.

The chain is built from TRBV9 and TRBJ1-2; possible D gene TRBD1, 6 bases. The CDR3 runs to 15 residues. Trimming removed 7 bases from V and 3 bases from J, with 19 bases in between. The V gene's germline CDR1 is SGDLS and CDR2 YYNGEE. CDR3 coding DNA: TGTGCCAGCTCCGTAGTGTGGGGGCCTCACTATGGCTACACCTTC. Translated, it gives CASSVVWGPHYGYTF.

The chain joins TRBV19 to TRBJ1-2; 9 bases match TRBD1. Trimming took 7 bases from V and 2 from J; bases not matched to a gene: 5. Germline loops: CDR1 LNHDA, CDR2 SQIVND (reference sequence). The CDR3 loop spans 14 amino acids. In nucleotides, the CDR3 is TGTGCCAGTACTATGGACAGGGGAAACTATGGCTACACCTTC. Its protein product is CASTMDRGNYGYTF.

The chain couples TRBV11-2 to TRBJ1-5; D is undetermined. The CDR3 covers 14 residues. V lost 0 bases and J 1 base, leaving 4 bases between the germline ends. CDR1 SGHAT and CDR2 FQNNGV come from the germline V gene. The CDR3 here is CASSLDQSNQPQHF. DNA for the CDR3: TGTGCCAGCAGCTTAGATCAAAGCAATCAGCCCCAGCATTTT.

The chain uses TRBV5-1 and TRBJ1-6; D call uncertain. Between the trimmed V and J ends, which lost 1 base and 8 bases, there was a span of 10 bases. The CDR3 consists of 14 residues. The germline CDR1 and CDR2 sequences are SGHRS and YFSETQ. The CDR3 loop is CASSLTDTHSPLHF. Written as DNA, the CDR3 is TGCGCCAGCAGCTTGACCGACACCCATTCACCCCTCCACTTT.

CDR3 DNA: TGTGCCTGTGTGATCGGGTTGAACACTGAAGCTTTCTTT. Protein: CACVIGLNTEAFF. The chain links TRBV30 to TRBJ1-1, with no clear D. The germline CDR1 and CDR2 sequences are GTSNPN and SVGIG (reference sequence). The germline V and J ends were trimmed by 6 bases and 0 bases, with 11 bases remaining between them. The CDR3 extends over 13 amino acids.

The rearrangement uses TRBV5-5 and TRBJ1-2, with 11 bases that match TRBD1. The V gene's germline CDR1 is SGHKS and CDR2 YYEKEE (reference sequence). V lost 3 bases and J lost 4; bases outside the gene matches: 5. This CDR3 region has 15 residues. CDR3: CASSSGTGGGYGYTF. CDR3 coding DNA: TGTGCCAGCAGCTCGGGGACAGGGGGAGGCTATGGCTACACCTTC.

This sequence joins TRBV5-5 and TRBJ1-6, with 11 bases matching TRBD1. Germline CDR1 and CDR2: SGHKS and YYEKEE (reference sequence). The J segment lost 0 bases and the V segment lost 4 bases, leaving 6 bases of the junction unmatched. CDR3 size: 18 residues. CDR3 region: CASSAGQGASSYNSPLHF. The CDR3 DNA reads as TGTGCCAGCAGCGCAGGACAGGGGGCTAGCTCCTATAATTCACCCCTCCACTTT.

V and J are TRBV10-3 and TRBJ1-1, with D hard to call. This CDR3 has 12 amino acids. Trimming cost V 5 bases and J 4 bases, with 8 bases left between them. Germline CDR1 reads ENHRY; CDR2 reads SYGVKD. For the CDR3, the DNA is TGTGCCATCAGTAACAGCCTCACTGAAGCTTTCTTT. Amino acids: CAISNSLTEAFF.

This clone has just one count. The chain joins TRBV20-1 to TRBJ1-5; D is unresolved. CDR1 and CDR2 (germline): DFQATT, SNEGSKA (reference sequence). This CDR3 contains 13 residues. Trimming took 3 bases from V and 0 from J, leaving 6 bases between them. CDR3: CSASSVSNQPQHF. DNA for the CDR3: TGCAGTGCTAGTTCAGTTAGCAATCAGCCCCAGCATTTT.

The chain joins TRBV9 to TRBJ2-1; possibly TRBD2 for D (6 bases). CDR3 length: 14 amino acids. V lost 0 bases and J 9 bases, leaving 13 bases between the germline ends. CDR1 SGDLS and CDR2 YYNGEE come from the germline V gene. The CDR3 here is CASSVETRGGEQFF. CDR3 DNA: TGTGCCAGCAGCGTAGAAACTCGGGGAGGTGAGCAGTTCTTC.

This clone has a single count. For the CDR3, the DNA is TGTGCCAGCAGTTCCGGACAGGGTAGGAGGGGCTACACCTTC. Translated, it gives CASSSGQGRRGYTF. The chain recombines TRBV6-5 with TRBJ1-2; TRBD1 aligns across 8 bases. Germline V CDR1 and CDR2: MNHEY, SVGAGI. With V trimmed by 4 bases and J by 8 bases, 9 bases remained unmatched. The CDR3 is 14 amino acids.

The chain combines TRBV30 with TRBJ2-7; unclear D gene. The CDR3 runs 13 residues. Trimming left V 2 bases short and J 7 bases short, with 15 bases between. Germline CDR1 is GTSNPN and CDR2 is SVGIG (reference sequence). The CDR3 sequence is CAWSFELRGEQYF. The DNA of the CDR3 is TGTGCCTGGAGTTTCGAGCTCCGTGGTGAGCAGTACTTC. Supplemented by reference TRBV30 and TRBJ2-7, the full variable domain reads SQTIHQWPATLVQPVGSPLSLECTVEGTSNPNLYWYRQAAGRGLQLLFYSVGIGQISSEVPQNLSASRPQDRQFILSSKKLLLSDSGFYLCAWSFELRGEQYFGPGTRLTVT.

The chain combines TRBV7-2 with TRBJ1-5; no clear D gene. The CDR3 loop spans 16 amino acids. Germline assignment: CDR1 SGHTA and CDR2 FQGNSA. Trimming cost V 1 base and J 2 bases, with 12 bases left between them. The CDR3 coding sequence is TGTGCCAGCAGCTTAGAGGCGGCCAACCGCAATCAGCCCCAGCATTTT. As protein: CASSLEAANRNQPQHF.

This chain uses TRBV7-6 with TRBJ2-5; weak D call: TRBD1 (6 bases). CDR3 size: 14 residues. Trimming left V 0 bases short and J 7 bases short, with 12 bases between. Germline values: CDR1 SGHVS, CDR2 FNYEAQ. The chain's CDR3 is CASSLATGEGTQYF. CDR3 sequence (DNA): TGTGCCAGCAGCTTAGCGACAGGTGAAGGGACCCAGTACTTC.

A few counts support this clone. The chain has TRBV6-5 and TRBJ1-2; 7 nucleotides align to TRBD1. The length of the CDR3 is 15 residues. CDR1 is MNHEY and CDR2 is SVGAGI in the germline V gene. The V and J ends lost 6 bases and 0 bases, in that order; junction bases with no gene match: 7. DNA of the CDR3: TGTGCCAGCAGCGCCCGGGACAGAACTAACTATGGCTACACCTTC. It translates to CASSARDRTNYGYTF.

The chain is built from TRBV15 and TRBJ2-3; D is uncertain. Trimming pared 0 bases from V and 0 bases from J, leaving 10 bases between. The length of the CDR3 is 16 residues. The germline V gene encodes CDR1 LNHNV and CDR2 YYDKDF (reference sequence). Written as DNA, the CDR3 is TGTGCCACCAGCAGAGAAGACTCCCGGAGCACAGATACGCAGTATTTT. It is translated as CATSREDSRSTDTQYF.

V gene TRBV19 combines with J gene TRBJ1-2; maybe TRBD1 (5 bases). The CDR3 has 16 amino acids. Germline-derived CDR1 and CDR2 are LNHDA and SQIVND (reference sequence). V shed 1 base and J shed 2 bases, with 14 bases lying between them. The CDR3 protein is CASSIGLRGDNYGYTF. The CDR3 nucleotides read TGTGCCAGTAGTATAGGACTACGGGGGGACAACTATGGCTACACCTTC.

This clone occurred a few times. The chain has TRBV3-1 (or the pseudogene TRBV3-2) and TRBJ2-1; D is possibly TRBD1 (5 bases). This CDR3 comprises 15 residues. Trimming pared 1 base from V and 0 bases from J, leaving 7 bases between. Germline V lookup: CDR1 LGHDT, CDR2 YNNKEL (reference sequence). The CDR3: CASSQGQSSYNEQFF. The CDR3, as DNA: TGTGCCAGCAGCCAAGGACAGAGCTCCTACAATGAGCAGTTCTTC.